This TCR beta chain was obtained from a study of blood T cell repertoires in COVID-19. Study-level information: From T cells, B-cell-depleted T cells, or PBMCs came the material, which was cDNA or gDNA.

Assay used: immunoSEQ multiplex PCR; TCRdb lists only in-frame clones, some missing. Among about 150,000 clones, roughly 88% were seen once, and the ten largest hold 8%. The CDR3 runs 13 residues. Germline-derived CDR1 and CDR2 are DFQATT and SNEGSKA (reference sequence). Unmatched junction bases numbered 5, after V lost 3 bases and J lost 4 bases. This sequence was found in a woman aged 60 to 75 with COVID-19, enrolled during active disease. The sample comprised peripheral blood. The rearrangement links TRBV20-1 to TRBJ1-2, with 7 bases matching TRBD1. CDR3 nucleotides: TGCAGTGCTAGTACCGGGACAGTCTATGGCTACACCTTC. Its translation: CSASTGTVYGYTF.